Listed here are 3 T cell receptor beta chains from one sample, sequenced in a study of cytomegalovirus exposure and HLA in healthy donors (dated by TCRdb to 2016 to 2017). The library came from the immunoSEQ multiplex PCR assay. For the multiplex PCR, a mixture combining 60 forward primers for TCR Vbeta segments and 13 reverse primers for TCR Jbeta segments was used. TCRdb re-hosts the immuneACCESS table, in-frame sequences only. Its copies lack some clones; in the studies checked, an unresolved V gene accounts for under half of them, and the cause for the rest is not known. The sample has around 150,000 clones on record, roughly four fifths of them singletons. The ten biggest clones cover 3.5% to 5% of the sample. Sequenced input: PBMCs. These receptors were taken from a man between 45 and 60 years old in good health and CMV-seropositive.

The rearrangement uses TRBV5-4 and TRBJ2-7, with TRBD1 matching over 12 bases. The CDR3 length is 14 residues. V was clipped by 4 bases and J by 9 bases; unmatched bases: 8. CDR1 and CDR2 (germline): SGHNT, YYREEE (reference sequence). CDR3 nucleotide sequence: TGTGCCAGCAGCCCCGGGACAGGGGGCTGTGGGCAGTACTTC. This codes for CASSPGTGGCGQYF.

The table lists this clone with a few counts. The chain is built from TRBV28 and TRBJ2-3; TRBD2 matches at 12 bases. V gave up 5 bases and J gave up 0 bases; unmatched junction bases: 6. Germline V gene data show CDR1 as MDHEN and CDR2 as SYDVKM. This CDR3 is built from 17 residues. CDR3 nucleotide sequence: TGTGCCAGCAGTCCCGTGGGACTAGCGGGTAGCACAGATACGCAGTATTTT. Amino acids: CASSPVGLAGSTDTQYF. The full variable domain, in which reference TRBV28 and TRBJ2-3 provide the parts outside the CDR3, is DVKVTQSSRYLVKRTGEKVFLECVQDMDHENMFWYRQDPGLGLRLIYFSYDVKMKEKGDIPEGYSVSREKKERFSLILESASTNQTSMYLCASSPVGLAGSTDTQYFGPGTRLTVL.

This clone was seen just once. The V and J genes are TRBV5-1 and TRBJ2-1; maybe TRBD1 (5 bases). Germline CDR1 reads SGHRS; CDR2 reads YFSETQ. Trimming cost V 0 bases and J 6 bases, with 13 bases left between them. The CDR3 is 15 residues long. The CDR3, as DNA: TGCGCCAGCAGCTTGGGGTATCCAGGGCTCAATGAGCAGTTCTTC. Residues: CASSLGYPGLNEQFF.